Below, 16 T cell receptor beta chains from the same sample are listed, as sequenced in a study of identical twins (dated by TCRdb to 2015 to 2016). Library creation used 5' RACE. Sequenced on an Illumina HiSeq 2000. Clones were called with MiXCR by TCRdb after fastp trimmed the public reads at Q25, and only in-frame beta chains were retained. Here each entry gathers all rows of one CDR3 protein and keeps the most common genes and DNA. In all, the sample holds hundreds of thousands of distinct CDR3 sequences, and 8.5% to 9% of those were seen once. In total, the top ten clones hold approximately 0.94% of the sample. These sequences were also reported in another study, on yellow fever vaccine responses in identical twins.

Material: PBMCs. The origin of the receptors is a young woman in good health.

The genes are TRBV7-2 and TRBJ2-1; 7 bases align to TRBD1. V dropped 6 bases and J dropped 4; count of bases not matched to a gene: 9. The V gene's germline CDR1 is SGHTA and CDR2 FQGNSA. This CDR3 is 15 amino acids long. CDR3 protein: CASRKPGQIYNEQFF. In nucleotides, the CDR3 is TGTGCCAGCAGGAAGCCGGGACAGATATACAATGAGCAGTTCTTC.

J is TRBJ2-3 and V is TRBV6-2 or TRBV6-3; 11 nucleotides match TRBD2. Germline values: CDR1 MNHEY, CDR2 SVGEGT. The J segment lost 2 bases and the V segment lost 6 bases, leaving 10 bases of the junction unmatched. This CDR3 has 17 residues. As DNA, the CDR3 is TGTGCCAGCAGAGACCCCAGACTAGCGGGGACCACAGATACGCAGTATTTT. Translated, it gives CASRDPRLAGTTDTQYF.

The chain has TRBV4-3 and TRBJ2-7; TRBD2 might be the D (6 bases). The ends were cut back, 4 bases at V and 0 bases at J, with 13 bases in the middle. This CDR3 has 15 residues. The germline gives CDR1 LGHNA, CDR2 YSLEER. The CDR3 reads CASSPGLPSSYEQYF. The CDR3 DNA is TGCGCCAGCAGCCCCGGACTACCGAGCTCCTACGAGCAGTACTTC.

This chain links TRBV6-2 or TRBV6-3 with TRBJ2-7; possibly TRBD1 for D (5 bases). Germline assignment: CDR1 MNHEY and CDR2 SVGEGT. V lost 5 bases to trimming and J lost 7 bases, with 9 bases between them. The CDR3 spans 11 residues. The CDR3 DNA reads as TGTGCCAGCAGTGTGACAGAGGAGCAGTACTTC. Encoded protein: CASSVTEEQYF.

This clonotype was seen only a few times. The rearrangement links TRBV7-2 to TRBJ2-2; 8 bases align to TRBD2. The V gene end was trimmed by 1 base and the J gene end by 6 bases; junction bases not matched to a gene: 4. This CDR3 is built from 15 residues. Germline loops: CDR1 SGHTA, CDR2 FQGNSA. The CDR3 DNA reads TGTGCCAGCAGCTTAGAACTAGCGGTTGCCGGGGAGCTGTTTTTT. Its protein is CASSLELAVAGELFF.

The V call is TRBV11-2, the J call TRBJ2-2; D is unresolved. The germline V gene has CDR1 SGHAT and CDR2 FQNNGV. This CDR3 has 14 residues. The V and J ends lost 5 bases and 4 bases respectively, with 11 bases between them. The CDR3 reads CASSMRTTTGELFF. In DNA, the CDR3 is TGTGCCAGCAGCATGCGGACCACCACCGGGGAGCTGTTTTTT.

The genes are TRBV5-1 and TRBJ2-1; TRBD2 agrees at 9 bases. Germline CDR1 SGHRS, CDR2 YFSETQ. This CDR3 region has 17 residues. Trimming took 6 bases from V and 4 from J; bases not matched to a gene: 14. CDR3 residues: CASKPTTAGGPYNEQFF. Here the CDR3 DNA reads TGCGCCAGCAAACCCACTACCGCGGGGGGGCCTTACAATGAGCAGTTCTTC.

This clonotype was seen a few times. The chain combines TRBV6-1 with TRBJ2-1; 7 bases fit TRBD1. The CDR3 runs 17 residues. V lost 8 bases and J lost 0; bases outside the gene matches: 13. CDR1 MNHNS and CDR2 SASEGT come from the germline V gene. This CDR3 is CASGQDILKSSYNEQFF. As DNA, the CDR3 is TGTGCCAGCGGACAGGATATTTTAAAGAGCTCCTACAATGAGCAGTTCTTC.

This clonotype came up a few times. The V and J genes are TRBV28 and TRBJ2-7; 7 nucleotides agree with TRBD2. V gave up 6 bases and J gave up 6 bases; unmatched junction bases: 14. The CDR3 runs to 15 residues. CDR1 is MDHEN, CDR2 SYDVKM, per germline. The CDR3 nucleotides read TGTGCCAGCAGCCCACGGACCAGCGGGAACAGCGAGCAGTACTTC. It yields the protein CASSPRTSGNSEQYF. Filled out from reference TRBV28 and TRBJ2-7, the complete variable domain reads DVKVTQSSRYLVKRTGEKVFLECVQDMDHENMFWYRQDPGLGLRLIYFSYDVKMKEKGDIPEGYSVSREKKERFSLILESASTNQTSMYLCASSPRTSGNSEQYFGPGTRLTVT.

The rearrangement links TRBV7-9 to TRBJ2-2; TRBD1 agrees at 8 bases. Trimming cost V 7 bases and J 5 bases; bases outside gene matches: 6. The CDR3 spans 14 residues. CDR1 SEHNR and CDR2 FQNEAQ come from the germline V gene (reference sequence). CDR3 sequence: CASITNRGTGELFF. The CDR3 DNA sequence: TGTGCCAGCATCACTAACAGGGGGACCGGGGAGCTGTTTTTT.

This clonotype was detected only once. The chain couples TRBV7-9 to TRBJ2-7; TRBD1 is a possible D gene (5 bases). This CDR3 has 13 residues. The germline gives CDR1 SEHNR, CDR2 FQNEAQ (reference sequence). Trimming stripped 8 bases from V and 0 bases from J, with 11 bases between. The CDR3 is CASLDTSSYEQYF. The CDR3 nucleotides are TGTGCCAGCCTGGACACGAGCTCCTACGAGCAGTACTTC.

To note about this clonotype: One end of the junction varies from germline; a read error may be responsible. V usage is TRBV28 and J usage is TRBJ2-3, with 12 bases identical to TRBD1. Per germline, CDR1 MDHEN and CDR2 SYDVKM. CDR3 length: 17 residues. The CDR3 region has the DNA TGTGCCAGCAGATCTAAACCTGGGACAGGGGGCCCAGATATGCAGTATTTT. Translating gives CASRSKPGTGGPDMQYF. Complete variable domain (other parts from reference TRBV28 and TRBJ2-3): DVKVTQSSRYLVKRTGEKVFLECVQDMDHENMFWYRQDPGLGLRLIYFSYDVKMKEKGDIPEGYSVSREKKERFSLILESASTNQTSMYLCASRSKPGTGGPDMQYFGPGTRLTVL.

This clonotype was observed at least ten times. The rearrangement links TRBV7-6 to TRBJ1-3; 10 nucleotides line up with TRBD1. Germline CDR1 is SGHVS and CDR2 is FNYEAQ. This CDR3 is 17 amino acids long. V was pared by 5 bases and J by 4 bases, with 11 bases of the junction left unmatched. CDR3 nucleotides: TGTGCCAGCAGCCGAATAAGGGGACAGGGGACCGGAAACACCATATATTTT. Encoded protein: CASSRIRGQGTGNTIYF.

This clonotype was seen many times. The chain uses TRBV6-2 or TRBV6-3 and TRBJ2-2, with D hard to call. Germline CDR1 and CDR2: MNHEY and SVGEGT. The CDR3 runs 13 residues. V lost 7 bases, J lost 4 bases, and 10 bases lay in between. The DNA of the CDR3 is TGTGCCAGCACCCCGGTAGGCACCGGGGAGCTGTTTTTT. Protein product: CASTPVGTGELFF.

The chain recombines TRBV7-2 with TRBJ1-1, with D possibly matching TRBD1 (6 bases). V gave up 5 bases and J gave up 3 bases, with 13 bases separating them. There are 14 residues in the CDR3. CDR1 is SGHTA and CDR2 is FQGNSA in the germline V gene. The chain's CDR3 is CASSPGARYTEAFF. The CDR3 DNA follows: TGTGCCAGCAGCCCAGGGGCAAGATACACTGAAGCTTTCTTT.

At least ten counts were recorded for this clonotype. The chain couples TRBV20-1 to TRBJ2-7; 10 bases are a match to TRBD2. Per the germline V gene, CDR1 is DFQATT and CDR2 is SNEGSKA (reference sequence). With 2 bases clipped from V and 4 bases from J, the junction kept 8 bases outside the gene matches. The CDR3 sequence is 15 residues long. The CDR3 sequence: CSARSLAGVLYEQYF. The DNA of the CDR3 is TGCAGTGCTAGATCGCTAGCGGGAGTTCTTTACGAGCAGTACTTC.